The 2 T cell receptor beta chains reported below all come from one sample, sequenced in a study of control samples from healthy donors and cancer patients. Produced via immunoSEQ multiplex PCR; TCRdb's table is partial and in-frame only. This sample has a few hundred thousand clones, with over 75% found just once. Source material: PBMCs. The receptor source for this set is a middle-aged man with head and neck cancer.

In its sample, this clone was seen once. The chain links TRBV5-1 to TRBJ1-1, with 9 bases aligning to TRBD1. J gave up 3 bases and V 4 bases, and 4 bases lay outside the gene matches. The CDR3 has 14 amino acids. Germline CDR1 SGHRS, CDR2 YFSETQ. In DNA form, the CDR3 reads TGCGCCAGCAGCCTCCGGACAGGGGACACTGAAGCTTTCTTT. Protein: CASSLRTGDTEAFF. Full variable domain (rest looked up from reference TRBV5-1 and TRBJ1-1): KAGVTQTPRYLIKTRGQQVTLSCSPISGHRSVSWYQQTPGQGLQFLFEYFSETQRNKGNFPGRFSGRQFSNSRSEMNVSTLELGDSALYLCASSLRTGDTEAFFGQGTRLTVV.

The rearrangement joins TRBV28 to TRBJ1-5, with D perhaps matching TRBD1 (5 bases). The V and J ends lost 5 bases and 4 bases respectively, with 9 bases between them. Looked up from germline, CDR1 is MDHEN and CDR2 is SYDVKM. This CDR3 has 13 residues. CDR3 DNA sequence: TGTGCCAGCAGTGAGACAGAAAATCAGCCCCAGCATTTT. Residues: CASSETENQPQHF.